The clone carrying this TCR beta chain was observed a few times. The record originates from a study of blood T cell repertoires in COVID-19. Study details: The United States, Italy and Spain provided the acute and convalescent COVID-19 samples. T cells, B-cell-depleted T cells, or PBMCs provided the cDNA or gDNA that served as material.

The CDR3 is 14 amino acids. Germline V gene sequence: CDR1 MNHNS, CDR2 SASEGT. Trimming took 3 bases from V and 3 from J, leaving 11 bases between them. Patients at the Seattle site were enrolled during active infection and followed longitudinally. Authors' methods: Researchers report that nucleated cell counts were estimated from reference gene primer amplification. Generated by immunoSEQ multiplex PCR, the TCRdb table keeps only in-frame clones and is missing some. For V, J and clone size, that table is used; D and trimming come from the DNA. The sample includes 150,000 to 180,000 clones, around 82% of them seen just once.

The sample consisted of peripheral blood. V usage is TRBV6-1 and J usage is TRBJ1-2; D not resolved. This clonotype was obtained from a man aged 55 to 70 with COVID-19, enrolled during active disease. Here the CDR3 DNA reads TGTGCCAGCAGTGATCGAGGGAGCCACTATGGCTACACCTTC. Protein sequence: CASSDRGSHYGYTF.